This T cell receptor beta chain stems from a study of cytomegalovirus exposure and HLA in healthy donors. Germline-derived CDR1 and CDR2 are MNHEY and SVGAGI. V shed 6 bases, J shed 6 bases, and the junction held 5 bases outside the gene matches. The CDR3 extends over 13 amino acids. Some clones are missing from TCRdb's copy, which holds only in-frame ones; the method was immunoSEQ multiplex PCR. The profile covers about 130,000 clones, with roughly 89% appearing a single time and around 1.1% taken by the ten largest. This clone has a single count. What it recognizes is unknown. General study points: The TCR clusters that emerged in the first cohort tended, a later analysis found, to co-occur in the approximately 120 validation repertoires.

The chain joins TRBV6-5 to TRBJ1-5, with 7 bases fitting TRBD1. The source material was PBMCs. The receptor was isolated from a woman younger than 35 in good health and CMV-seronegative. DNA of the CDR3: TGTGCCAGCAGACAGGGGAGTATTCAGCCCCAGCATTTT. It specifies CASRQGSIQPQHF.